The 30 T cell receptor beta chains in this list originate from one sample, sequenced in a study of blood T cell repertoires in COVID-19. Measured with immunoSEQ multiplex PCR; TCRdb has only the in-frame clones, and not every one. The table shows about 52,000 clones, with approximately 85% occurring only once. Sequenced: peripheral blood. The receptors come from a woman of 80 years or more with COVID-19, enrolled during active disease.

The chain combines TRBV2 with TRBJ2-7; the match to TRBD2 covers 8 bases. Germline lookup yields CDR1 SNHLY and CDR2 FYNNEI. V trimming: 2 bases; J trimming: 3 bases; junction bases outside the gene matches: 3. This CDR3 has 14 residues. This chain's CDR3 is CASSESGRVYEQYF. CDR3 DNA: TGTGCCAGCAGTGAAAGCGGGAGAGTCTACGAGCAGTACTTC.

V gene TRBV24-1 combines with J gene TRBJ2-2; a weak D match, TRBD1 (6 bases). The germline gives CDR1 KGHDR, CDR2 SFDVKD. The ends were cut back, 3 bases at V and 3 bases at J, with 13 bases in the middle. The length of the CDR3 is 16 residues. This CDR3 is CATSDPRKGDTGELFF. In nucleotides, the CDR3 is TGTGCCACCAGTGATCCCAGGAAGGGGGACACCGGGGAGCTGTTTTTT.

The sample holds one count of this clone. The chain uses TRBV6-5 and TRBJ2-7; TRBD2 matches at 8 bases. The germline V gene has CDR1 MNHEY and CDR2 SVGAGI. The CDR3 runs to 16 residues. Losses at the gene ends were 2 bases for V and 0 bases for J; bases not matched to a gene: 6. This chain's CDR3 is CASSYRGGALSYEQYF. The CDR3 nucleotides read TGTGCCAGCAGTTACCGGGGGGGAGCCCTCTCCTACGAGCAGTACTTC.

The chain uses TRBV14 and TRBJ2-1, with 7 nucleotides matching TRBD2. Germline assignment: CDR1 SGHDN and CDR2 FVKESK. Trimming removed 5 bases from V and 4 bases from J; junction bases left unmatched: 8. The length of the CDR3 is 15 residues. The CDR3 region is CASSVSGRGYNEQFF. CDR3 DNA sequence: TGTGCCAGCAGCGTAAGTGGGCGGGGGTACAATGAGCAGTTCTTC.

This clone was observed once. DNA of the CDR3: TGTGCCAGCTCACCGGCCAGAAATGGCTACACCTTC. Its protein product is CASSPARNGYTF. J is TRBJ1-2 and V is TRBV18; D uncertain. The CDR3 runs 12 residues. Trimming left V 3 bases short and J 6 bases short, with 8 bases between. Per germline, CDR1 KGHSH and CDR2 LQKENI.

The sample holds one count of this clone. The chain employs TRBV27 and TRBJ1-1, with TRBD1 matching over 9 bases. The length of the CDR3 is 15 residues. CDR1 is MNHEY, CDR2 SMNVEV, per germline (reference sequence). Trimming took 9 bases from V and 0 from J; bases not matched to a gene: 8. This CDR3 is CASRDRGAVNTEAFF. The CDR3, as DNA: TGTGCCAGTCGCGACAGGGGGGCGGTGAACACTGAAGCTTTCTTT.

V gene TRBV6-5 combines with J gene TRBJ1-1; 7 bases are shared with TRBD1. Unmatched junction bases numbered 5, after V lost 0 bases and J lost 4 bases. The CDR3 runs 15 residues. Germline values: CDR1 MNHEY, CDR2 SVGAGI. CDR3 sequence reads: CASSYSNRGVTEAFF. The CDR3 DNA reads TGTGCCAGCAGTTACTCGAACAGGGGCGTCACTGAAGCTTTCTTT.

CDR3 sequence reads: CASSLVIETQYF. The CDR3, as DNA: TGTGCCAGCAGCTTAGTTATAGAGACCCAGTACTTC. The chain recombines TRBV7-6 with TRBJ2-5; D is unclear. Germline V gene sequence: CDR1 SGHVS, CDR2 FNYEAQ. The CDR3 covers 12 residues. Trimming stripped 1 base from V and 4 bases from J, with 4 bases between.

This chain connects TRBV28 to TRBJ2-4; 13 bases line up with TRBD2. The CDR3 runs 15 residues. Germline V gene data show CDR1 as MDHEN and CDR2 as SYDVKM. V shed 5 bases and J 7 bases; nucleotides not matched to a gene: 5. CDR3 protein: CASSPETSGRNIQYF. CDR3 coding DNA: TGTGCCAGCAGTCCCGAGACTAGCGGGAGGAACATTCAGTACTTC.

This clone was counted once. The V gene is TRBV19, the J gene TRBJ2-3; D is perhaps TRBD2 (6 bases). Trimming shortened V by 4 bases and J by 1 base, and 15 bases separated the two germline ends. CDR1 and CDR2 from the germline V gene are LNHDA and SQIVND (reference sequence). The CDR3 loop spans 16 amino acids. The chain's CDR3 is CASSTFVRLGTDTQYF. CDR3 sequence (DNA): TGTGCCAGTAGTACCTTTGTTAGACTAGGCACAGATACGCAGTATTTT.

The chain combines TRBV30 with TRBJ2-7; perhaps D is TRBD1 or TRBD2 (5 bases each). The length of the CDR3 is 10 residues. Germline loops: CDR1 GTSNPN, CDR2 SVGIG (reference sequence). CDR3 amino acids: CAWGFFEQYF. The CDR3 DNA reads TGTGCGTGGGGGTTCTTCGAGCAGTACTTC.

This chain connects TRBV6-5 to TRBJ2-7, with D possibly TRBD1 on 6 matching bases. Germline loops: CDR1 MNHEY, CDR2 SVGAGI. The CDR3 runs to 13 residues. V gave up 7 bases and J gave up 5 bases, with 15 bases separating them. The CDR3 loop reads CASNLVPGDEQYF. DNA for the CDR3: TGTGCCAGCAACTTGGTCCCAGGGGACGAGCAGTACTTC.

The chain combines TRBV4-1 with TRBJ2-5; maybe TRBD2 (5 bases). The V gene lost 4 bases and the J gene lost 2 bases, with 8 bases spanning the gap. This CDR3 spans 13 amino acids. The V gene's germline CDR1 is MGHRA and CDR2 YSYEKL. CDR3 bases: TGCGCCAGCAGCCCGAGGAGGCAAGAGACCCAGTACTTC. It yields the protein CASSPRRQETQYF.

The chain couples TRBV27 to TRBJ2-1, with 9 positions matching TRBD2. Germline lookup yields CDR1 MNHEY and CDR2 SMNVEV (reference sequence). The CDR3 loop spans 16 amino acids. After removal of 0 bases from V and 3 bases from J, the junction contained 3 bases not matched to a gene. In DNA form, the CDR3 reads TGTGCCAGCAGTTTATCACCAGCGGGAGGCTACAATGAGCAGTTCTTC. Residues: CASSLSPAGGYNEQFF.

The chain's CDR3 is CASSLSGTGAYEQYF. CDR3 in DNA: TGCGCCAGCAGCTTGTCGGGGACAGGGGCCTACGAGCAGTACTTC. The V gene is TRBV5-1, the J gene TRBJ2-7, with 10 bases identical to TRBD1. Trimming removed 1 base from V and 2 bases from J; junction bases left unmatched: 3. CDR1 SGHRS and CDR2 YFSETQ come from the germline V gene. CDR3 length: 15 amino acids.

The rearrangement joins TRBV3-1 (or the pseudogene TRBV3-2) to TRBJ2-3, with 8 bases lining up with TRBD2. V dropped 2 bases and J dropped 6; count of bases not matched to a gene: 13. CDR3 size: 17 residues. The germline V gene has CDR1 LGHDT and CDR2 YNNKEL (reference sequence). CDR3 protein: CASSQTGLAFFKDTQYF. Written as DNA, the CDR3 is TGTGCCAGCAGCCAAACAGGACTAGCTTTTTTCAAGGATACGCAGTATTTT.

V usage is TRBV4-1 and J usage is TRBJ2-3; 8 nucleotides agree with TRBD1. Per the germline V gene, CDR1 is MGHRA and CDR2 is YSYEKL. The CDR3 has 14 residues. The ends lost 1 base at V and 4 bases at J; junction bases unmatched: 1. The CDR3: CASSQVQGADTQYF. The CDR3 bases are TGCGCCAGCAGCCAAGTACAGGGGGCAGATACGCAGTATTTT.

The V and J genes are TRBV28 and TRBJ2-1; perhaps TRBD2 as D (5 bases). Looked up from germline, CDR1 is MDHEN and CDR2 is SYDVKM. V was pared by 4 bases and J by 11 bases, with 21 bases between. This CDR3 has 15 residues. CDR3 sequence reads: CASSSPPSLTSQQFF. The CDR3 DNA sequence: TGTGCCAGCAGTTCTCCCCCTAGCCTGACGTCTCAGCAGTTCTTC.

The rearrangement joins TRBV6-5 to TRBJ2-3; 7 bases are shared with TRBD2. In germline, CDR1 is MNHEY, CDR2 SVGAGI. V was pared by 6 bases and J by 5 bases, with 5 bases of the junction left unmatched. This CDR3 is built from 13 residues. The CDR3 DNA reads as TGTGCCAGCAGGGGAGGGCCGAGAGATACGCAGTATTTT. It codes for CASRGGPRDTQYF.

This clone was detected only a few times. This chain connects TRBV20-1 to TRBJ1-1; TRBD1 might be the D (5 bases). Germline V gene data show CDR1 as DFQATT and CDR2 as SNEGSKA (reference sequence). The CDR3 consists of 13 residues. V was cut by 3 bases and J by 1 base, with 9 bases left in between. CDR3 region: CSASGQGNTEAFF. The CDR3 nucleotides are TGCAGTGCTAGTGGGCAGGGGAACACTGAAGCTTTCTTT.

The chain has TRBV11-2 and TRBJ2-1; 14 nucleotides align to TRBD2. The germline CDR1 and CDR2 sequences are SGHAT and FQNNGV. After removal of 5 bases from V and 7 bases from J, the junction contained 7 bases not matched to a gene. This CDR3 is 16 amino acids long. This chain's CDR3 is CASSRGLAGVSNEQFF. CDR3 coding DNA: TGTGCCAGCAGCCGGGGACTAGCGGGAGTGTCAAATGAGCAGTTCTTC.

There are a few counts of this clone. The chain recombines TRBV7-9 with TRBJ1-6, with a weak D call TRBD1 (5 bases). V shed 1 base and J shed 4 bases, with 11 bases lying between them. The CDR3 is 16 amino acids. Per the germline V gene, CDR1 is SEHNR and CDR2 is FQNEAQ (reference sequence). CDR3 DNA: TGTGCCAGCAGCTTAGGGACATTGGATTATAATTCACCCCTCCACTTT. It translates to CASSLGTLDYNSPLHF.

The chain carries TRBV7-9 and TRBJ2-7; 8 bases fit TRBD1. V shed 2 bases, J shed 2 bases, and the junction held 5 bases outside the gene matches. The CDR3 has 15 amino acids. Germline V lookup: CDR1 SEHNR, CDR2 FQNEAQ (reference sequence). The CDR3 bases are TGTGCCAGCAGCTTATCGCGGACAGGGACCTACGAGCAGTACTTC. Its translation: CASSLSRTGTYEQYF.

This chain uses TRBV9 with TRBJ2-4; no definite D call. Trimming cost V 2 bases and J 1 base, with 10 bases left between them. This CDR3 region has 15 residues. CDR1 SGDLS and CDR2 YYNGEE come from the germline V gene. The CDR3 DNA follows: TGTGCCAGCAGCGTTGGGTACGGGGCCAAAAACATTCAGTACTTC. The encoded protein is CASSVGYGAKNIQYF.

The sample holds one count of this clone. The chain employs TRBV28 and TRBJ1-2; D gene unclear. This CDR3 has 12 residues. Germline V gives CDR1 MDHEN, CDR2 SYDVKM. The V end lost 8 bases, the J end lost 9 bases, and 16 bases lay between the germline ends. In nucleotides, the CDR3 is TGTGCCAGCGGTTCCGAGGGCCGGCGCTACACCTTC. The encoded protein is CASGSEGRRYTF.

The rearrangement links TRBV5-3 to TRBJ2-1; tentatively, D is TRBD1 (6 bases). TRBV5-3 is marked as an open reading frame, function uncertain. The CDR3 loop spans 16 amino acids. Trimming stripped 3 bases from V and 2 bases from J, with 15 bases between. The CDR3 reads CARSSPGDPPYNEQFF. The CDR3 DNA reads TGTGCCAGAAGCTCCCCAGGGGACCCCCCCTACAATGAGCAGTTCTTC.

The chain links TRBV3-1 (or the pseudogene TRBV3-2) to TRBJ2-3; 9 bases agree with TRBD2. The trim removed 1 base at V and 5 bases at J, leaving 7 bases unmatched. The CDR3 has 16 amino acids. CDR1 is LGHDT, CDR2 YNNKEL, per germline (reference sequence). The CDR3 DNA reads TGTGCCAGCAGCCAAGCGGCGGGAGGGCTTAAAGATACGCAGTATTTT. Translation gives CASSQAAGGLKDTQYF.

The chain recombines TRBV18 with TRBJ2-5, with 9 bases identical to TRBD1. J lost 4 bases, V lost 4 bases, and 7 bases had no gene match. From germline, CDR1 is KGHSH and CDR2 LQKENI. This CDR3 contains 15 residues. This chain's CDR3 is CASSLGQGPLETQYF. The CDR3 region has the DNA TGTGCCAGCTCACTTGGACAGGGGCCTTTAGAGACCCAGTACTTC.

This sequence joins TRBV30 and TRBJ1-3; D is possibly TRBD1 (6 bases). The V and J ends lost 5 bases and 1 base respectively, with 24 bases between them. CDR1 is GTSNPN, CDR2 SVGIG, per germline (reference sequence). The CDR3 is 18 residues long. The CDR3 DNA follows: TGTGCCTGGGACACAACAGGGACATTAATTAGTTCTGGAAACACCATATATTTT. Translation gives CAWDTTGTLISSGNTIYF.

Only a few counts were recorded for this clone. CDR3 protein: CASRVQGDRFGEKLFF. In DNA, the CDR3 is TGTGCCAGCAGGGTTCAAGGGGACAGATTCGGTGAAAAACTGTTTTTT. The gene calls are TRBV2 and TRBJ1-4; 7 bases fit TRBD1. Germline V CDR1 and CDR2: SNHLY, FYNNEI. The CDR3 loop spans 16 amino acids. V was clipped by 6 bases and J by 7 bases; unmatched bases: 14.